The clone carrying this TCR beta chain was observed many times. Its target is not known. A CD8+CD4-CCR7+CD45RA+ gate was used to sort naive CD8 T cells. The CDR3 covers 18 residues. In germline, CDR1 is LGHNA, CDR2 YSLEER. V shed 0 bases and J 2 bases; nucleotides not matched to a gene: 6. These data belong to a study of molecular identifiers for immune sequencing clone quantification. Study-wide results and caveats: Jurkat TCR RNA spiked in from one cell (amid about 980,000 naive cells) was reportedly detectable.

TCRdb re-called the PCR reads through MiXCR, storing one row per CDR3 protein. The sample has around 480,000 distinct CDR3 sequences, around 23% seen once. The clonotype comes from a human donor in good health. Some libraries in this study had Jurkat cell RNA spiked in. The gene calls are TRBV4-3 and TRBJ2-3; 12 bases fit TRBD2. Sequencing was carried out using naive CD8+ T cells from blood, with Jurkat cell RNA spiked in. Subset of the sample: FACS-sorted CD8+CD4-CCR7+CD45RA+ naive T cells. CDR3 sequence: CASSQERGLAGPTDTQYF. CDR3 nucleotides: TGCGCCAGCAGCCAAGAAAGAGGACTAGCGGGGCCCACAGATACGCAGTATTTT.